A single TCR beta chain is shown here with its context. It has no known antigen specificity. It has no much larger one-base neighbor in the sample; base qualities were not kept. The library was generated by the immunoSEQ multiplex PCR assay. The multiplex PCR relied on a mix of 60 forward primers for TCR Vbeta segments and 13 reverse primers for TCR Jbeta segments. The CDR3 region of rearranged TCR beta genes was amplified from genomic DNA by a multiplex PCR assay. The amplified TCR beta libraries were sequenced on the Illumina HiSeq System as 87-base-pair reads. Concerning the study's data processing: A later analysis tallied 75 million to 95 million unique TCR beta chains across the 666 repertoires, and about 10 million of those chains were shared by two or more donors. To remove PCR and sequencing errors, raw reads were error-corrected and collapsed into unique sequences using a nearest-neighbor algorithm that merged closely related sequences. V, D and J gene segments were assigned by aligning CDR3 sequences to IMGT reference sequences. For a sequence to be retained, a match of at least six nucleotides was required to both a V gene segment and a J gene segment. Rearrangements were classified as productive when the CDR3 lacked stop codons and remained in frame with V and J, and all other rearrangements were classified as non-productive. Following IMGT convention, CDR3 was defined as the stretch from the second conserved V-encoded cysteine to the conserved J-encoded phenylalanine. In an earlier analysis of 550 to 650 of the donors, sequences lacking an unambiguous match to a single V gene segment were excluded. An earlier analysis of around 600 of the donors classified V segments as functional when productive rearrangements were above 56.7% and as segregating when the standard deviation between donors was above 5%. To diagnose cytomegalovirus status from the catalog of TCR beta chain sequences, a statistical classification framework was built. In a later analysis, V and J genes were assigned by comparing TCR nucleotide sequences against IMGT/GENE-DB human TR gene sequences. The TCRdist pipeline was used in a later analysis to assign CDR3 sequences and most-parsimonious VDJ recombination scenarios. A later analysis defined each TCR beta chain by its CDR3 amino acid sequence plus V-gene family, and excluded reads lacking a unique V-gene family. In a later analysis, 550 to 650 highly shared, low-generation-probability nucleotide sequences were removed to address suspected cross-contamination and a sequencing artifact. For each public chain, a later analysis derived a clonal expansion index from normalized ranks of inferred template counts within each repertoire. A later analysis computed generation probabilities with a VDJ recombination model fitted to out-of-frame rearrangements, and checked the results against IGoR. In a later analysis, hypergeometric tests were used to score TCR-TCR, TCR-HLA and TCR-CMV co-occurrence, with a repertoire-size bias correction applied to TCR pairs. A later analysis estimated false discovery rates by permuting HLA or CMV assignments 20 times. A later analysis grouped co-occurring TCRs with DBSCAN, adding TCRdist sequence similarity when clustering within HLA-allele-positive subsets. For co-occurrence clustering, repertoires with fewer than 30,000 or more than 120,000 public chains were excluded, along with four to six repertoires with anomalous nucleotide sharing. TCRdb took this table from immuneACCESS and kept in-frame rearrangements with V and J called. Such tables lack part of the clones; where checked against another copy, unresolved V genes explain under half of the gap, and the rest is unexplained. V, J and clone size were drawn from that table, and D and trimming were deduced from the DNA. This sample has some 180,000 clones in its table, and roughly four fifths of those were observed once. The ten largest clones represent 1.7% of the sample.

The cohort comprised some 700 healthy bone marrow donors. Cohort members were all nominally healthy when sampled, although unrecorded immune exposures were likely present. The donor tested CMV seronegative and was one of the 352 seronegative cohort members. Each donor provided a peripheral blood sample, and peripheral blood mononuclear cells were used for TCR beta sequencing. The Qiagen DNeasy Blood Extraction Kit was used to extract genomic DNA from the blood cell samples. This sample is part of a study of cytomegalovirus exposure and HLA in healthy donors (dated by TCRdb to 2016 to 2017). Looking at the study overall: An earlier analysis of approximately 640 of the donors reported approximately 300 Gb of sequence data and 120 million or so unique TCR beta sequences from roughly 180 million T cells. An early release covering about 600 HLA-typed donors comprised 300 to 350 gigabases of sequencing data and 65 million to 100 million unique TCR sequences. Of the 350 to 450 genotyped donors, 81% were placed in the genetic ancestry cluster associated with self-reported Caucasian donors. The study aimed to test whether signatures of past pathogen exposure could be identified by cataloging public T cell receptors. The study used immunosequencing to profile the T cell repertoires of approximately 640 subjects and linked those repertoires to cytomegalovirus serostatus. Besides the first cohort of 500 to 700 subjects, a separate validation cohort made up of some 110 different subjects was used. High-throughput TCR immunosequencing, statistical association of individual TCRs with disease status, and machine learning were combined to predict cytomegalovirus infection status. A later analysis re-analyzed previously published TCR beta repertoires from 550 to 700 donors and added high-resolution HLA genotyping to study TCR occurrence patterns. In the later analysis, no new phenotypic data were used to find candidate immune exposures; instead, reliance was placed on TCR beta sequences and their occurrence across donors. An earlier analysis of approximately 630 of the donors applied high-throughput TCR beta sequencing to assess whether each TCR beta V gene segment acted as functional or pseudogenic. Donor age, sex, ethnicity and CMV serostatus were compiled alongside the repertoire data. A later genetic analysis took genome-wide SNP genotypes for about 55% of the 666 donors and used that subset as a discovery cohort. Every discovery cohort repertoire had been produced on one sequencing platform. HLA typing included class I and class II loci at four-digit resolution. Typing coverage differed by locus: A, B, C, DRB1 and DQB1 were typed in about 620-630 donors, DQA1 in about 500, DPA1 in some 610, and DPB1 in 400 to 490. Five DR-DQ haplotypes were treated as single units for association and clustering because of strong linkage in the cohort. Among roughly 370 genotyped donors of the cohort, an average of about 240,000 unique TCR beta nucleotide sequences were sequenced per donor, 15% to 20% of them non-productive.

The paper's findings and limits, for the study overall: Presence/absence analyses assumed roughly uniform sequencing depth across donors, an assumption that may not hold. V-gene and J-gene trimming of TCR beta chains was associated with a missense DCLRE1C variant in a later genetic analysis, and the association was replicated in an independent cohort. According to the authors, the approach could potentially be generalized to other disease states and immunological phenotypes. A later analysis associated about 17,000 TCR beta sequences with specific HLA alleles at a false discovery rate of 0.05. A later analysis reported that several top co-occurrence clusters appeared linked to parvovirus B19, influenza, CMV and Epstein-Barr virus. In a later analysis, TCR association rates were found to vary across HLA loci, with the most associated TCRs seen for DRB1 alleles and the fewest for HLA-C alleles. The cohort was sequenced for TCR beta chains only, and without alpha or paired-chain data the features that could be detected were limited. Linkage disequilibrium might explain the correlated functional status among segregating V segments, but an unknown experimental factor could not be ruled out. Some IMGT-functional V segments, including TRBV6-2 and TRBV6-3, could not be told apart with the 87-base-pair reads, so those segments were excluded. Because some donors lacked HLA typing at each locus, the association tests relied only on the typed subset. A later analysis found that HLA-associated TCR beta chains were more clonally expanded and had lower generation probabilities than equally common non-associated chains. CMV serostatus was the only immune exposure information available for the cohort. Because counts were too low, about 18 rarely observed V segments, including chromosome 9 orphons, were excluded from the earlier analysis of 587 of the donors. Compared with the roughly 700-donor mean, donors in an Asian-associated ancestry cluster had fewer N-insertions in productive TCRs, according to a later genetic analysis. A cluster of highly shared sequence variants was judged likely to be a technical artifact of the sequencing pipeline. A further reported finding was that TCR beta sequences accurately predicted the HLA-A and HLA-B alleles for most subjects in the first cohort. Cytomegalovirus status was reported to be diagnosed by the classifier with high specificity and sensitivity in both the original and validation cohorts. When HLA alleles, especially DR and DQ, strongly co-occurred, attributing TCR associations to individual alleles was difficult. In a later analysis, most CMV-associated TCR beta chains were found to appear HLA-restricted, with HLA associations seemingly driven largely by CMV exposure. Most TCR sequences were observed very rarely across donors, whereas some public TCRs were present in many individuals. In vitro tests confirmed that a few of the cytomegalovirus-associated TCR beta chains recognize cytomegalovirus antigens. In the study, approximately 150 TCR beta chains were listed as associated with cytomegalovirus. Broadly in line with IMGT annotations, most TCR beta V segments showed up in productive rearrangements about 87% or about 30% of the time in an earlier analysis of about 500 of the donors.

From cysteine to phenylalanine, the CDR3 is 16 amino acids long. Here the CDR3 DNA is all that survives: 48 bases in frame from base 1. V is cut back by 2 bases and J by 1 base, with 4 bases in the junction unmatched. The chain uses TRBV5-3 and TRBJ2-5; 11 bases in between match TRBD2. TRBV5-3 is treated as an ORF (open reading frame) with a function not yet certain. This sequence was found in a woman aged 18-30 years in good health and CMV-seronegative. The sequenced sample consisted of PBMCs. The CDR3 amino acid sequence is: CARSLIAGGPQETQYF. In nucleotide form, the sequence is TGTGCCAGAAGCTTAATAGCGGGAGGGCCCCAAGAGACCCAGTACTTC.